The sequence of this T cell receptor beta chain was determined in a study of identical twins. Study outcomes and limitations: Reduced insertions were recorded for abundant cord blood beta clonotypes, with no such pattern in memory repertoires. Out-of-frame beta chain sequences displayed weaker excess sharing between twins.

The CDR3 is made up of 16 amino acids. Germline CDR1 and CDR2: SGHVS and FQNEAQ. V shed 1 base and J shed 0 bases, with 12 bases lying between them. A universal primer binding site was introduced by template switching. The final cDNA contained unique molecular identifiers. TCRdb redid the calling of the 5' RACE reads with MiXCR, one entry per CDR3 protein. In the table there are 500,000 to 650,000 distinct CDR3 sequences, just over 7% of which are singletons. A word on this clonotype: Its antigen remains unknown.

In addition, the sample was reused for a study of yellow fever vaccine responses in identical twins.

The V gene is TRBV7-8, the J gene TRBJ1-2, with TRBD1 as a possible D gene (5 bases). Sequenced material: PBMCs. This receptor was obtained from a young woman in good health. CDR3: CASSLGGGHPNYGYTF. CDR3 nucleotides: TGTGCCAGCAGCTTAGGGGGCGGACATCCTAACTATGGCTACACCTTC. The full variable domain, with the rest looked up from reference TRBV7-8 and TRBJ1-2, is GAGVSQSPRYKVAKRGQDVALRCDPISGHVSLFWYQQALGQGPEFLTYFQNEAQLDKSGLPSDRFFAERPEGSVSTLKIQRTQQEDSAVYLCASSLGGGHPNYGYTFGSGTRLTVV.